The present entry profiles one T cell receptor beta chain with its context. The data derive from a study of shared clonotypes between healthy human individuals. The CDR3 has 15 amino acids. CDR1 and CDR2 from the germline V gene are MDHEN and SYDVKM. V dropped 6 bases and J dropped 5 bases, with 19 bases sitting between them. Assay: immunoSEQ multiplex PCR; the TCRdb copy retains only in-frame clones and omits some. The sample shows over a million clones, about 96% of them seen only once. The rearrangement uses TRBV28 and TRBJ1-2; D is undetermined. Sequencing input: naive CD4+ T cells sorted from blood. The subset: CD45RA+ positively selected. This TCR was recovered from a man younger than 45 in good health. The CDR3 is CASRTLGGSPYGYTF. For the CDR3, the DNA is TGTGCCAGCAGGACCCTGGGTGGGTCCCCTTATGGCTACACCTTC.